The clone carrying this T cell receptor beta chain was seen a handful of times. The CDR3 has 13 amino acids. CDR1 and CDR2 from the germline V gene are SGHNT and YYREEE (reference sequence). With 4 bases clipped from V and 5 bases from J, the junction kept 5 bases outside the gene matches. TCRdb reprocessed the RT-PCR reads with MiXCR, giving one entry per CDR3 protein. Among fewer than 800,000 distinct CDR3 sequences listed, approximately 15% were seen once. The chain is built from TRBV5-4 and TRBJ2-5; the match to TRBD1 covers 7 bases. The sequenced sample was memory CD4+ T cells from blood. The sequence was collected from a female donor in good health, serving as a healthy control. In DNA form, the CDR3 reads TGTGCCAGCAGCATGAACAGGGGTGAGACCCAGTACTTC. The encoded protein is CASSMNRGETQYF. Using reference TRBV5-4 and TRBJ2-5 for the parts outside the CDR3, the full variable domain is ETGVTQSPTHLIKTRGQQVTLRCSSQSGHNTVSWYQQALGQGPQFIFQYYREEENGRGNFPPRFSGLQFPNYSSELNVNALELDDSALYLCASSMNRGETQYFGPGTRLLVL.